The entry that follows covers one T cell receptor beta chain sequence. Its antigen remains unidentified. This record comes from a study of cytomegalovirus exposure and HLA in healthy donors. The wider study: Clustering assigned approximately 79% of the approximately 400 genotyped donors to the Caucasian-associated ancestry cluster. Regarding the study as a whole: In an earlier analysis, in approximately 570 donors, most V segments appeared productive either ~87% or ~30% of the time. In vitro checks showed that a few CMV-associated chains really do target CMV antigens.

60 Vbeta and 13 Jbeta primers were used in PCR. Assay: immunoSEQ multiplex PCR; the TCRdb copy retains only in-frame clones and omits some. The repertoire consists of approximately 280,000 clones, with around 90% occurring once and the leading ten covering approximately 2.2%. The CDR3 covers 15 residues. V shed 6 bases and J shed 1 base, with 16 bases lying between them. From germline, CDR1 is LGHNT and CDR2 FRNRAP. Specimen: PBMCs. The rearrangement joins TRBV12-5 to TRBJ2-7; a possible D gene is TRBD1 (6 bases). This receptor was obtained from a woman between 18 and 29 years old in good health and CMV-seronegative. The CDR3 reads CASGRDRPLSYEQYF. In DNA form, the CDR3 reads TGTGCTAGTGGGAGAGACAGGCCCCTTTCCTACGAGCAGTACTTC. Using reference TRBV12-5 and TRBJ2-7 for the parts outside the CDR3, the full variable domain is DARVTQTPRHKVTEMGQEVTMRCQPILGHNTVFWYRQTMMQGLELLAYFRNRAPLDDSGMPKDRFSAEMPDATLATLKIQPSEPRDSAVYFCASGRDRPLSYEQYFGPGTRLTVT.